This T cell receptor (beta chain) was captured by sequencing in a study of T cells expressing NK-cell markers. Study information: Obtained from sorted CD3+CD56+NKG2C+, CD3+CD56+NKG2C- and CD3+CD56-NKG2C+ T cells were the TCR beta repertoires. Whole-study findings and limits: The leading position in the CD3+CD56-NKG2C+ fraction of four donors also went to these clonotypes. A range of roughly 1.0-8% of CD8+ T cells consisted of dominant NKG2C+ clonotypes in 5 or 6 donors.

This CDR3 region has 14 residues. Germline values: CDR1 ENHRY, CDR2 SYGVKD. Turning to this clonotype: Its antigen is unknown.

TCRdb reprocessed the 5' RACE reads; each CDR3 protein has one entry and no DNA is given. The sample spans a few hundred thousand distinct CDR3 sequences; the ten largest clones claim approximately 3.5%. The TCR was taken from a man aged 18 to 30 in good health. The sequencing input was blood T cells: a sorted CD56 or NKG2C T cell subset, CD4+ or CD8+ T cells, or bulk PBMC T cells (not recorded which). V is TRBV10-3 and J is TRBJ1-2; TCRdb's D call, TRBD1, is unchecked because there is no DNA. This chain's CDR3 is CAIRGTGEKPSYTF.